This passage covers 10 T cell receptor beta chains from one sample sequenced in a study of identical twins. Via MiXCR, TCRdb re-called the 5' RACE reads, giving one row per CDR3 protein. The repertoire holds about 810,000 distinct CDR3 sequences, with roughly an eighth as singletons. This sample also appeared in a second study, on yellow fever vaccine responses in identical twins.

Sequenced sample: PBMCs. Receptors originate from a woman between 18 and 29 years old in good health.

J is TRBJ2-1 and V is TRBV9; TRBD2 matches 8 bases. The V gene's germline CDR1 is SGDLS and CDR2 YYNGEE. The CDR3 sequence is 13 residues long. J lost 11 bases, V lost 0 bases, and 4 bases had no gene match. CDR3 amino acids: CASSVGGLVQQFF. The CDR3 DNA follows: TGTGCCAGCAGCGTAGGGGGACTAGTTCAGCAGTTCTTC.

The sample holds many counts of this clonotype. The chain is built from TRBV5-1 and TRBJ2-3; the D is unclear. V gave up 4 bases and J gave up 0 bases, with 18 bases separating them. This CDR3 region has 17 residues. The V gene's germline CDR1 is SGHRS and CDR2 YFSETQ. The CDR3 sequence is CASSPGVLGGSTDTQYF. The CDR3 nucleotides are TGCGCCAGCAGCCCGGGCGTCCTCGGCGGAAGCACAGATACGCAGTATTTT.

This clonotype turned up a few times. In DNA, the CDR3 is TGCGCCAGCCGTCGACAGGGGGATGAGCAGTTCTTC. Residues: CASRRQGDEQFF. This chain joins TRBV5-1 and TRBJ2-1; 9 bases are shared with TRBD1. Per germline, CDR1 SGHRS and CDR2 YFSETQ. Losses at the gene ends were 7 bases for V and 8 bases for J; bases not matched to a gene: 4. The length of the CDR3 is 12 residues.

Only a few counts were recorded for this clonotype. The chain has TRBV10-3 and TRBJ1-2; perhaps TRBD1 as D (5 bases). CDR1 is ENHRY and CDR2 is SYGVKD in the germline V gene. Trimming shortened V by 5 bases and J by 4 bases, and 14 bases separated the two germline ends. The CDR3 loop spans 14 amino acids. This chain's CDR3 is CAISRTPDGYGYTF. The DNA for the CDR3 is TGTGCCATCAGTCGGACACCTGATGGCTATGGCTACACCTTC.

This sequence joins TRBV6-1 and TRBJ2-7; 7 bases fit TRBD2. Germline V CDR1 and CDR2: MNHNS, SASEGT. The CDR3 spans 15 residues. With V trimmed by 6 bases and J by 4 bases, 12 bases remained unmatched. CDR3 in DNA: TGTGCCAGCAGCATTCCGGGAGGCCTCCCTTACGAGCAGTACTTC. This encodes CASSIPGGLPYEQYF.

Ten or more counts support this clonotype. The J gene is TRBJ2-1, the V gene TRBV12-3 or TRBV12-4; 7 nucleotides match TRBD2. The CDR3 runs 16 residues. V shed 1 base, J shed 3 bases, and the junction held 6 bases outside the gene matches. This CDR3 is CASSLVASGDYNEQFF. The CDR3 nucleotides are TGTGCCAGCAGTTTAGTGGCTAGCGGAGACTACAATGAGCAGTTCTTC.

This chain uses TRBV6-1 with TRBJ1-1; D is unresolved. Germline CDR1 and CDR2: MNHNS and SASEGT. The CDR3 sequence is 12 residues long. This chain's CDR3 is CASGRPMTEAFF. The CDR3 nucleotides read TGTGCGAGCGGGAGGCCGATGACTGAAGCTTTCTTT.

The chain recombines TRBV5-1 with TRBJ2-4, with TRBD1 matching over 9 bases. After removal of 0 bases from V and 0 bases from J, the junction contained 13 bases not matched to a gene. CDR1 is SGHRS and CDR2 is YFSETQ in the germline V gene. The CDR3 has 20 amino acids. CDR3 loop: CASSLAGRDRARGAKNIQYF. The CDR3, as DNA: TGCGCCAGCAGCTTGGCGGGACGGGACAGGGCAAGGGGAGCCAAAAACATTCAGTACTTC. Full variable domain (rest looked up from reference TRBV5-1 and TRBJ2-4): KAGVTQTPRYLIKTRGQQVTLSCSPISGHRSVSWYQQTPGQGLQFLFEYFSETQRNKGNFPGRFSGRQFSNSRSEMNVSTLELGDSALYLCASSLAGRDRARGAKNIQYFGAGTRLSVL.

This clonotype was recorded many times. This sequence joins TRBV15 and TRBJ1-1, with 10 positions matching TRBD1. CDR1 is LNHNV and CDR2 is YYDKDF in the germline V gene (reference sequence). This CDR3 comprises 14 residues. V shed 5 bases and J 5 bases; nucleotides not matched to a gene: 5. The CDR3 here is CATSPRDRGTEAFF. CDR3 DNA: TGTGCCACCAGCCCTAGGGACAGGGGTACTGAAGCTTTCTTT.

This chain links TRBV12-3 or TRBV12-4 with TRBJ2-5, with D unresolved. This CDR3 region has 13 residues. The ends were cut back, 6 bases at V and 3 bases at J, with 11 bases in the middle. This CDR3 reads CASSRDTEETQYF. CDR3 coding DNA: TGTGCCAGCAGCCGAGACACCGAAGAGACCCAGTACTTC.